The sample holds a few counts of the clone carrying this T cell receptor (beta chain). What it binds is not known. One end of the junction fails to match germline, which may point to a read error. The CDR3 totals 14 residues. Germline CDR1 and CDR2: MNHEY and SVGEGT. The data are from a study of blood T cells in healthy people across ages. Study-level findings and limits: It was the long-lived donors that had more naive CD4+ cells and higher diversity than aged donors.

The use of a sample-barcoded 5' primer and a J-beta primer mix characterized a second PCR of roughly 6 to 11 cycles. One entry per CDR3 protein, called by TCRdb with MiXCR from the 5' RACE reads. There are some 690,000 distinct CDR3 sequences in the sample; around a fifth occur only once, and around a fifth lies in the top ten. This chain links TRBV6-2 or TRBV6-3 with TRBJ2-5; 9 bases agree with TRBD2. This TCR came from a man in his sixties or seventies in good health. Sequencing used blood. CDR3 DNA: TGTGCCAGCAGTTATGATGGCGGTTCTAGCGGGACGGACTTC. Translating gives CASSYDGGSSGTDF.